These 23 T cell receptor beta chains came from one sample sequenced in a study of metastatic and nonmetastatic thyroid tumors. Every patient underwent thyroid surgery untreated. TCRdb recomputed clones from the PCR reads via MiXCR. Of around 17,000 clones listed, about 25% are singletons. Sequencing was done on a sample of adjacent normal tissue. Receptors were obtained from a female donor with papillary thyroid cancer or a benign thyroid nodule (not recorded which). Some clones in this sample may be carry-over from other donors' samples.

Judged by abundance, this clone is medium-sized. This chain links TRBV12-3 or TRBV12-4 with TRBJ2-1; tentative D call: TRBD1 (6 bases). The CDR3 is made up of 20 amino acids. Between the trimmed V and J ends, which lost 2 bases and 0 bases, there was a span of 23 bases. The CDR3 DNA reads TGTGCCAGCAGTTTAAACGCCCCCCAGGGGCCTCCAAGCTCCTACAATGAGCAGTTCTTC. Translating gives CASSLNAPQGPPSSYNEQFF.

This clone was seen a few times. The J gene is TRBJ2-1, the V gene TRBV20-1; 9 bases map to TRBD2. J gave up 12 bases and V 8 bases, and 23 bases lay outside the gene matches. The CDR3 has 16 residues. CDR1 is DFQATT, CDR2 SNEGSKA, per germline (reference sequence). In DNA, the CDR3 is TGCAGTCTCGAGGGGTCTAGCGGGGATCGCCGTTTTGTGCAGTTCTTC. It is translated as CSLEGSSGDRRFVQFF.

This clone was recorded only once. The chain combines TRBV5-1 with TRBJ1-3; D may be TRBD1 (6 bases). The V end was cut by 0 bases, the J end by 1 base, with 11 bases between. This CDR3 spans 16 amino acids. The germline CDR1 and CDR2 sequences are SGHRS and YFSETQ. CDR3: CASSLVGGESGNTIYF. As DNA, the CDR3 is TGCGCCAGCAGCTTGGTCGGGGGCGAATCTGGAAACACCATATATTTT.

This clone counts as medium-sized. CDR3 protein: CASGLATSGTDTQYF. CDR3 bases: TGTGCTAGTGGTTTGGCAACTAGCGGCACAGATACGCAGTATTTT. The chain carries TRBV12-5 and TRBJ2-3; 7 nucleotides match TRBD2. V shed 1 base and J 1 base; nucleotides not matched to a gene: 2. The CDR3 is 15 residues long. Germline V lookup: CDR1 LGHNT, CDR2 FRNRAP.

In DNA, the CDR3 is TGTGCCAGCAGTGAGGTACAGGGGGTAAAAAACGAGCAGTACTTC. Amino acids: CASSEVQGVKNEQYF. V is TRBV2 and J is TRBJ2-7; TRBD1 matches at 8 bases. This CDR3 region has 15 residues. Looked up from germline, CDR1 is SNHLY and CDR2 is FYNNEI. V gave up 3 bases and J gave up 5 bases; unmatched junction bases: 9. Variable domain in full (rest from reference TRBV2 and TRBJ2-7): EPEVTQTPSHQVTQMGQEVILRCVPISNHLYFYWYRQILGQKVEFLVSFYNNEISEKSEIFDDQFSVERPDGSNFTLKIRSTKLEDSAMYFCASSEVQGVKNEQYFGPGTRLTVT.

The genes are TRBV28 and TRBJ1-6; D is unclear. This CDR3 has 15 residues. Per the germline V gene, CDR1 is MDHEN and CDR2 is SYDVKM. The V end lost 8 bases, the J end lost 6 bases, and 17 bases lay between the germline ends. The CDR3 coding sequence is TGTGCCAGCCTTCAAACTGAGGGATTTAATTCACCCCTCCACTTT. Protein product: CASLQTEGFNSPLHF.

This clone was observed a handful of times. This sequence joins TRBV10-3 and TRBJ2-7; D not resolved. Germline CDR1 ENHRY, CDR2 SYGVKD. V was shortened by 0 bases and J by 5 bases, with 5 bases between the two germline ends. This CDR3 spans 12 amino acids. CDR3 in amino acids: CAISESVDEQYF. CDR3 coding DNA: TGTGCCATCAGTGAGTCCGTTGACGAGCAGTACTTC.

This clone was counted at least ten times. The chain employs TRBV4-3 and TRBJ1-1; D remains unclear. V gave up 0 bases and J gave up 1 base, with 6 bases separating them. The V gene's germline CDR1 is LGHNA and CDR2 YSLEER. The CDR3 contains 14 residues. DNA of the CDR3: TGCGCCAGCAGCCAAGAAAATGAGAACACTGAAGCTTTCTTT. Amino acids: CASSQENENTEAFF.

A note on this clone: One junction end disagrees with the germline gene, perhaps due to a read error. The chain employs TRBV10-3 and TRBJ2-7; 7 positions agree with TRBD2. The CDR3 has 15 amino acids. Germline CDR1 ENHRY, CDR2 SYGVKD. The chain's CDR3 is CATSDLAGVFYEQYF. CDR3 sequence (DNA): TGTGCCACCAGTGATCTGGCGGGAGTATTCTACGAGCAGTACTTC.

The chain recombines TRBV29-1 with TRBJ1-2; TRBD1 might be the D (5 bases). This CDR3 is 12 amino acids long. In germline, CDR1 is SQVTM, CDR2 ANQGSEA. V lost 7 bases and J lost 4, with 13 bases in between. CDR3: CSAMTELYGYTF. The CDR3 DNA reads as TGCAGCGCTATGACAGAGCTCTATGGCTACACCTTC.

This clone was picked up a small number of times. The chain links TRBV12-3 or TRBV12-4 to TRBJ2-1; 10 nucleotides agree with TRBD2. The CDR3 length is 16 residues. J was trimmed by 5 bases and V by 5 bases; bases with no gene match: 9. CDR3 sequence reads: CASSTSLAGDDNEQFF. The CDR3 nucleotides read TGTGCCAGCAGTACATCCCTAGCGGGAGACGACAATGAGCAGTTCTTC.

This clone has only one observation. The chain recombines TRBV9 with TRBJ2-6, with 14 bases lining up with TRBD2. The CDR3 spans 18 residues. Trimming took 2 bases from V and 4 from J; bases not matched to a gene: 5. Germline V CDR1 and CDR2: SGDLS, YYNGEE. The CDR3 DNA follows: TGTGCCAGCAGCGTTCCGGGACTAGCGGGAGCAGGGGCCAACGTCCTGACTTTC. It translates to CASSVPGLAGAGANVLTF.

This clone was observed a handful of times. For the CDR3, the DNA is TGTGCCAGCAGTGAAGGGACCCACGGGAATTCACCCCTCCACTTT. Translating gives CASSEGTHGNSPLHF. This chain links TRBV2 with TRBJ1-6; D is ambiguous. The V gene's germline CDR1 is SNHLY and CDR2 FYNNEI. The CDR3 runs 15 residues. Trimming stripped 1 base from V and 7 bases from J, with 11 bases between.

This clone was detected a few times. V gene TRBV6-2 or TRBV6-3 combines with J gene TRBJ2-1, with 9 bases identical to TRBD2. There are 16 residues in the CDR3. V trimming: 6 bases; J trimming: 9 bases; junction bases outside the gene matches: 15. Germline loops: CDR1 MNHEY, CDR2 SVGEGT. CDR3 DNA: TGTGCCAGCAGCTCCCAAGACCCCGGGACTAGCAGTGAGCAGTTCTTC. This codes for CASSSQDPGTSSEQFF.

This clone occurred many times. The chain uses TRBV4-2 and TRBJ2-7; 10 nucleotides align to TRBD1. Germline trimming cut 5 bases from V and 1 base from J; bases unmatched to any gene: 8. The V gene's germline CDR1 is LGHNA and CDR2 YNFKEQ. This CDR3 spans 16 amino acids. CDR3 region: CASSYSGTGESYEQYF. As DNA, the CDR3 is TGTGCCAGCAGCTATTCCGGGACAGGGGAATCCTACGAGCAGTACTTC.

The V call is TRBV11-1, the J call TRBJ1-6; 9 bases map to TRBD1. V lost 6 bases, J lost 3 bases, and 6 bases stayed unmatched. CDR1 and CDR2 from the germline V gene are SGHAT and FQDESV (reference sequence). The CDR3 is 16 amino acids. The CDR3, as DNA: TGTGCCAGCAGTCTCGGACAGGGGTTCTATAATTCACCCCTCCACTTT. Translated: CASSLGQGFYNSPLHF.

This chain connects TRBV11-1 to TRBJ2-1; D is unresolved. Trimming left V 1 base short and J 5 bases short, with 6 bases between. The germline CDR1 and CDR2 sequences are SGHAT and FQDESV (reference sequence). The CDR3 contains 13 residues. The CDR3 DNA is TGTGCCAGCAGCTTAGTTCCGAACAATGAGCAGTTCTTC. Translated: CASSLVPNNEQFF. Full variable domain (outside the CDR3, taken from reference TRBV11-1 and TRBJ2-1): EAEVAQSPRYKITEKSQAVAFWCDPISGHATLYWYRQILGQGPELLVQFQDESVVDDSQLPKDRFSAERLKGVDSTLKIQPAELGDSAMYLCASSLVPNNEQFFGPGTRLTVL.

The sample holds a few counts of this clone. A read error may account for a junction end that differs from germline. V and J are TRBV29-1 and TRBJ2-7; 13 nucleotides align to TRBD2. The CDR3 sequence is 18 residues long. The germline V gene has CDR1 SQVTM and CDR2 ANQGSEA. As DNA, the CDR3 is TGTCTCTTTAATAGGTGCTGCGGGACTAGCGGGATCTCCTACGAGCAGTACTTC. Translated, it gives CLFNRCCGTSGISYEQYF.

The genes are TRBV29-1 and TRBJ1-2; no definite D call. V lost 3 bases, J lost 5 bases, and 4 bases lay in between. CDR1 and CDR2 (germline): SQVTM, ANQGSEA. The CDR3 is made up of 10 amino acids. CDR3 region: CSVDEYGYTF. CDR3 sequence (DNA): TGCAGCGTTGATGAGTATGGCTACACCTTC.

This clone was recorded at least ten times. The chain couples TRBV12-3 or TRBV12-4 to TRBJ2-7; tentative D call: TRBD2 (6 bases). Trimming stripped 6 bases from V and 4 bases from J, with 7 bases between. The CDR3 is made up of 11 amino acids. The CDR3 DNA is TGTGCCAGCAGAGGAGGGTACGAGCAGTACTTC. It encodes CASRGGYEQYF.

This clone showed up just a few times. The chain has TRBV18 and TRBJ1-2, with D possibly TRBD1 on 6 matching bases. Germline-derived CDR1 and CDR2 are KGHSH and LQKENI. V was pared by 2 bases and J by 8 bases, with 18 bases between. The CDR3 loop spans 15 amino acids. CDR3 DNA: TGTGCCAGCTCACCATATATAACGGGACAAGAGGGCTACACCTTC. This encodes CASSPYITGQEGYTF.

This clone has more than one count but fewer than ten. The rearrangement links TRBV28 to TRBJ2-1; TRBD1 aligns across 7 bases. The J segment lost 9 bases and the V segment lost 4 bases, leaving 6 bases of the junction unmatched. The germline CDR1 and CDR2 sequences are MDHEN and SYDVKM. The CDR3 length is 13 residues. CDR3: CASSSRQGTEQFF. The DNA of the CDR3 is TGTGCCAGCAGTTCGAGACAGGGCACTGAGCAGTTCTTC.

Many counts were recorded for this clone. The gene calls are TRBV6-5 and TRBJ1-1, with 7 bases fitting TRBD1. Germline V gene lookup returns CDR1 MNHEY and CDR2 SVGAGI. The CDR3 is 14 amino acids. V lost 0 bases and J lost 4; bases outside the gene matches: 2. CDR3 DNA: TGTGCCAGCAGTTACTCGGCAGGGGGCACTGAAGCTTTCTTT. It codes for CASSYSAGGTEAFF.